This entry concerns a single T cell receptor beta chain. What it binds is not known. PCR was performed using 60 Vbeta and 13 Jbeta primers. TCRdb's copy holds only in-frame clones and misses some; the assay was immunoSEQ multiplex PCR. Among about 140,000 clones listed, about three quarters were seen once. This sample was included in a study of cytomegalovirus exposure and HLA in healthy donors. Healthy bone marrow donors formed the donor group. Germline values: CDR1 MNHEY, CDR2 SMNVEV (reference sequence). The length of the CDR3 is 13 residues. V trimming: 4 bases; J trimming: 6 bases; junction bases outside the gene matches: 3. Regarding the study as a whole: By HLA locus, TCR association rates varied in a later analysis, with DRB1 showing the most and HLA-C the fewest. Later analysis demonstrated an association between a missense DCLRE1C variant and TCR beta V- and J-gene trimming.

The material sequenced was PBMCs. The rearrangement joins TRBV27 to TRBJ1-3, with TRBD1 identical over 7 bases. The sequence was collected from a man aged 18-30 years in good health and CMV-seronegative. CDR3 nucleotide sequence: TGTGCCAGCAGTTCTGACAGGGTAAACACCATATATTTT. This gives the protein CASSSDRVNTIYF.